The rows below give T cell receptor beta chains drawn from one sample of a study of T cell responses to AZD1222 COVID-19 vaccine. TCRdb keeps only in-frame clones here, not all; method: immunoSEQ multiplex PCR. The sample includes 110,000 or so clones, about 91% seen only once; the top ten take roughly 6.7%. Sequenced material: peripheral blood, taken 28 days after the second AZD1222 dose. These receptors were taken from an adult who received the AZD1222 COVID-19 vaccine. Each CDR3 is given with its conserved first and last residue. Fields, in order: V gene, clone size, J gene, D gene, CDR3 protein, CDR3 DNA. D genes are given only for firm matches. Where a row states a size, it is once, few, many or the class of an expanded clone; other rows omit it.

v_call: TRBV7-8; clone_size: .; j_call: TRBJ2-3; d_call: .; cdr3_aa: CASSRDERRGTDTQYF; cdr3_nt: TGTGCCAGCAGCCGAGACGAGCGAAGAGGGACAGATACGCAGTATTTT
v_call: TRBV19; clone_size: .; j_call: TRBJ1-2; d_call: .; cdr3_aa: CASSSTGGTRLGYTF; cdr3_nt: TGTGCCAGTAGTAGTACAGGAGGGACCCGGCTTGGCTACACCTTC
v_call: TRBV4-3; clone_size: .; j_call: TRBJ1-2; d_call: .; cdr3_aa: CASSQDLSGYTF; cdr3_nt: TGCGCCAGCAGCCAAGATCTAAGTGGCTACACCTTC
v_call: TRBV7-2; clone_size: few; j_call: TRBJ2-3; d_call: .; cdr3_aa: CASSFGQTQYF; cdr3_nt: TGTGCCAGCAGCTTCGGACAGACGCAGTATTTT
v_call: TRBV13; clone_size: .; j_call: TRBJ2-7; d_call: .; cdr3_aa: CASSSPSYEQYF; cdr3_nt: TGTGCCAGCAGCTCCCCATCCTACGAGCAGTACTTC
v_call: TRBV6-5; clone_size: .; j_call: TRBJ2-1; d_call: .; cdr3_aa: CASRYQRNEQFF; cdr3_nt: TGTGCCAGCAGGTATCAACGGAATGAGCAGTTCTTC
v_call: TRBV2; clone_size: .; j_call: TRBJ1-3; d_call: .; cdr3_aa: CASSGDLGNTIYF; cdr3_nt: TGTGCCAGCAGTGGGGACCTAGGAAACACCATATATTTT
v_call: TRBV7-9; clone_size: .; j_call: TRBJ2-5; d_call: TRBD2; cdr3_aa: CASSEGGGHQETQYF; cdr3_nt: TGTGCCAGCAGCGAGGGCGGGGGGCACCAAGAGACCCAGTACTTC
v_call: TRBV6-5; clone_size: .; j_call: TRBJ2-5; d_call: .; cdr3_aa: CASSHDGFEMETQYF; cdr3_nt: TGTGCCAGCAGCCATGATGGCTTTGAGATGGAGACCCAGTACTTC
v_call: TRBV5-1; clone_size: .; j_call: TRBJ2-6; d_call: .; cdr3_aa: CASSGLGSRPGANVLTF; cdr3_nt: TGCGCCAGCAGCGGATTGGGATCGAGGCCTGGGGCCAACGTCCTGACTTTC
v_call: TRBV2; clone_size: .; j_call: TRBJ2-3; d_call: TRBD2; cdr3_aa: CASTRTSGSTDTQYF; cdr3_nt: TGTGCCAGTACCCGGACTAGCGGGAGCACAGATACGCAGTATTTT
v_call: TRBV5-1; clone_size: few; j_call: TRBJ1-5; d_call: .; cdr3_aa: CASSPGGYQPQHF; cdr3_nt: TGCGCCAGCAGCCCTGGGGGGTATCAGCCCCAGCATTTT
v_call: TRBV6-6; clone_size: .; j_call: TRBJ2-2; d_call: .; cdr3_aa: CASSYRANTGELFF; cdr3_nt: TGTGCCAGCAGTTACAGAGCGAACACCGGGGAGCTGTTTTTT
v_call: TRBV4-2; clone_size: .; j_call: TRBJ1-4; d_call: TRBD1; cdr3_aa: CASSQDSDRAYNEKLFF; cdr3_nt: TGTGCCAGCAGCCAAGACAGCGACAGGGCTTATAATGAAAAACTGTTTTTT
v_call: TRBV19; clone_size: once; j_call: TRBJ1-3; d_call: .; cdr3_aa: CASSSPAGGRNTIYF; cdr3_nt: TGTGCCAGTAGTAGCCCCGCTGGGGGGCGGAACACCATATATTTT
v_call: TRBV6-1; clone_size: .; j_call: TRBJ1-3; d_call: .; cdr3_aa: CASSEEARHSGNTIYF; cdr3_nt: TGTGCCAGCAGTGAAGAGGCCAGGCACTCTGGAAACACCATATATTTT
v_call: TRBV11-1; clone_size: .; j_call: TRBJ1-1; d_call: .; cdr3_aa: CASSLTEGTEAFF; cdr3_nt: TGTGCCAGCAGCTTAACCGAGGGCACTGAAGCTTTCTTT
v_call: TRBV7-3; clone_size: .; j_call: TRBJ1-1; d_call: TRBD1; cdr3_aa: CASSLRTGGGEAEAFF; cdr3_nt: TGTGCCAGCAGCTTAAGGACAGGTGGGGGAGAGGCTGAAGCTTTCTTT
v_call: TRBV7-9; clone_size: .; j_call: TRBJ2-3; d_call: .; cdr3_aa: CASSLVQSTDTQYF; cdr3_nt: TGTGCCAGCAGCTTAGTACAGAGCACAGATACGCAGTATTTT
v_call: TRBV5-8; clone_size: .; j_call: TRBJ2-4; d_call: .; cdr3_aa: CAGSPTTPPLNIQYF; cdr3_nt: TGTGCCGGCAGCCCGACTACCCCACCATTAAACATTCAGTACTTC
v_call: TRBV19; clone_size: .; j_call: TRBJ1-2; d_call: TRBD1; cdr3_aa: CASSTGGYDYGYTF; cdr3_nt: TGTGCCAGTAGTACAGGGGGATACGACTATGGCTACACCTTC
v_call: TRBV11-1; clone_size: .; j_call: TRBJ2-3; d_call: TRBD2; cdr3_aa: CASSPGLVQFTDTQYF; cdr3_nt: TGTGCCAGCAGCCCGGGACTAGTTCAATTCACAGATACGCAGTATTTT
v_call: TRBV6-5; clone_size: .; j_call: TRBJ2-5; d_call: .; cdr3_aa: CASSYTGGRETQYF; cdr3_nt: TGTGCCAGCAGTTACACGGGCGGGCGGGAGACCCAGTACTTC
v_call: TRBV28; clone_size: .; j_call: TRBJ2-3; d_call: TRBD2; cdr3_aa: CASSLVPSGGGLSTDTQYF; cdr3_nt: TGTGCCAGCAGTTTAGTCCCTAGCGGGGGGGGGCTTAGCACAGATACGCAGTATTTT
v_call: TRBV28; clone_size: .; j_call: TRBJ1-1; d_call: .; cdr3_aa: CASSLTYGVRNTEAFF; cdr3_nt: TGTGCCAGCAGTCTAACCTACGGGGTCCGAAACACTGAAGCTTTCTTT
v_call: TRBV6-2/TRBV6-3; clone_size: .; j_call: TRBJ2-6; d_call: .; cdr3_aa: CASSFAASGANVLTF; cdr3_nt: TGTGCCAGCAGTTTTGCGGCATCTGGGGCCAACGTCCTGACTTTC
v_call: TRBV6-2/TRBV6-3; clone_size: .; j_call: TRBJ2-4; d_call: .; cdr3_aa: CASSRSVARAKNIQYF; cdr3_nt: TGTGCCAGCAGCCGGAGTGTCGCCAGGGCCAAAAACATTCAGTACTTC
v_call: TRBV5-4; clone_size: .; j_call: TRBJ1-1; d_call: .; cdr3_aa: CASSVGSGTLNTEAFF; cdr3_nt: TGTGCCAGCAGCGTTGGCAGCGGGACGCTGAACACTGAAGCTTTCTTT
v_call: TRBV6-5; clone_size: .; j_call: TRBJ1-4; d_call: .; cdr3_aa: CASSKSGTLNEKLFF; cdr3_nt: TGTGCCAGCAGCAAATCCGGGACACTGAATGAAAAACTGTTTTTT
v_call: TRBV6-5; clone_size: .; j_call: TRBJ1-5; d_call: TRBD1; cdr3_aa: CASRETGDQPQHF; cdr3_nt: TGTGCCAGCAGAGAGACAGGGGATCAGCCCCAGCATTTT
v_call: TRBV5-1; clone_size: .; j_call: TRBJ1-1; d_call: .; cdr3_aa: CASSLGTQNTEAFF; cdr3_nt: TGCGCCAGCAGCTTGGGTACACAGAACACTGAAGCTTTCTTT
v_call: TRBV12-3/TRBV12-4; clone_size: .; j_call: TRBJ2-7; d_call: .; cdr3_aa: CASRQGLDEQYF; cdr3_nt: TGTGCCAGCAGGCAGGGGCTCGACGAGCAGTACTTC
v_call: TRBV20-1; clone_size: .; j_call: TRBJ2-7; d_call: .; cdr3_aa: CSASSGHEQYF; cdr3_nt: TGCAGTGCTAGTAGTGGGCACGAGCAGTACTTC
v_call: TRBV5-4; clone_size: .; j_call: TRBJ1-6; d_call: .; cdr3_aa: CASSPRTGGGTPLHF; cdr3_nt: TGTGCCAGCAGCCCTCGGACTGGTGGGGGAACACCCCTCCACTTT
v_call: TRBV7-2; clone_size: .; j_call: TRBJ1-2; d_call: .; cdr3_aa: CASSSHWDFLRGYTF; cdr3_nt: TGTGCCAGCAGCTCCCACTGGGACTTCCTAAGGGGCTACACCTTC
v_call: TRBV18; clone_size: .; j_call: TRBJ1-6; d_call: .; cdr3_aa: CASSMGGRLPPLHF; cdr3_nt: TGTGCCAGCTCCATGGGGGGGCGCTTACCACCCCTCCACTTT
v_call: TRBV18; clone_size: .; j_call: TRBJ1-3; d_call: .; cdr3_aa: CASSPETVSGNTIYF; cdr3_nt: TGTGCCAGCTCCCCCGAGACAGTCTCTGGAAACACCATATATTTT
v_call: TRBV27; clone_size: .; j_call: TRBJ2-7; d_call: TRBD1; cdr3_aa: CASSLVAPWGQGNYEQYF; cdr3_nt: TGTGCCAGCAGTTTAGTAGCGCCTTGGGGACAGGGGAACTACGAGCAGTACTTC
v_call: TRBV4-1; clone_size: .; j_call: TRBJ2-3; d_call: .; cdr3_aa: CASSQAGRFTDTQYF; cdr3_nt: TGCGCCAGCAGCCAAGCGGGTAGGTTCACAGATACGCAGTATTTT
v_call: TRBV18; clone_size: few; j_call: TRBJ1-3; d_call: TRBD1; cdr3_aa: CASSPSGTGTDGNTIYF; cdr3_nt: TGTGCCAGCTCACCTTCGGGGACAGGGACTGACGGAAACACCATATATTTT
v_call: TRBV28; clone_size: .; j_call: TRBJ1-2; d_call: .; cdr3_aa: CASSRDIDGYTF; cdr3_nt: TGTGCCAGCAGTCGCGACATTGATGGCTACACCTTC
v_call: TRBV15; clone_size: .; j_call: TRBJ2-7; d_call: TRBD1; cdr3_aa: CATSWGQGNYEQYF; cdr3_nt: TGTGCCACCAGCTGGGGACAGGGAAACTACGAGCAGTACTTC
v_call: TRBV7-2; clone_size: .; j_call: TRBJ1-5; d_call: TRBD1; cdr3_aa: CASSWDRDSNQPQHF; cdr3_nt: TGTGCCAGCAGCTGGGACAGGGATAGCAATCAGCCCCAGCATTTT